Listed below are T cell receptor beta chains from one sample, sequenced in a study of CD8 T cells in Susac syndrome. Each CDR3 protein gets one entry after TCRdb re-called the immunoSEQ multiplex PCR reads with MiXCR. The sample yields approximately 210,000 distinct CDR3 sequences, about 94% seen once. Sequenced sample: CD4+ T cells from PBMCs. These receptors were obtained from a human donor with Susac syndrome. The CDR3 runs from the conserved cysteine through the conserved F or W. Each record gives: clone size, D gene, V gene, J gene, CDR3 protein, CDR3 DNA. A D gene is named only where the DNA matches it firmly. The size entry is marked missing in some rows and otherwise reads once, few, many or a size class.

abundance: -
d_gene: -
v_gene: TRBV5-1
j_gene: TRBJ1-3
CDR3aa: CASSLAQSALSGNTIYF
CDR3nt: TGCGCCAGCAGCTTGGCCCAGAGCGCTCTCTCTGGAAACACCATATATTTT

abundance: -
d_gene: -
v_gene: TRBV9
j_gene: TRBJ2-1
CDR3aa: CASSVEGFGDEQFF
CDR3nt: TGTGCCAGCAGCGTAGAGGGGTTCGGGGATGAGCAGTTCTTC

abundance: -
d_gene: -
v_gene: TRBV4-2
j_gene: TRBJ1-5
CDR3aa: CASSHGRGSNQPQHF
CDR3nt: TGTGCCAGCAGCCATGGACGGGGGAGCAATCAGCCCCAGCATTTT

abundance: -
d_gene: -
v_gene: TRBV20-1
j_gene: TRBJ2-2
CDR3aa: CSALRQSGTGELFF
CDR3nt: TGCAGTGCCCTCCGACAAAGCGGGACCGGGGAGCTGTTTTTT

abundance: -
d_gene: -
v_gene: TRBV6-5
j_gene: TRBJ1-6
CDR3aa: CASSYRRYPTNSPLHF
CDR3nt: TGTGCCAGCAGTTACCGCCGGTATCCGACAAATTCACCCCTCCACTTT

abundance: -
d_gene: -
v_gene: TRBV6-2/TRBV6-3
j_gene: TRBJ1-1
CDR3aa: CASNDNRDTEAFF
CDR3nt: TGTGCCAGCAACGACAACAGGGATACTGAAGCTTTCTTT

abundance: -
d_gene: -
v_gene: TRBV20-1
j_gene: TRBJ1-5
CDR3aa: CSARAGNGNQPQHF
CDR3nt: TGCAGTGCTAGAGCCGGCAACGGCAATCAGCCCCAGCATTTT

abundance: -
d_gene: TRBD1
v_gene: TRBV29-1
j_gene: TRBJ1-1
CDR3aa: CSVEKWGQTTEAFF
CDR3nt: TGCAGCGTTGAAAAATGGGGACAGACCACTGAAGCTTTCTTT

abundance: -
d_gene: -
v_gene: TRBV4-1
j_gene: TRBJ1-1
CDR3aa: CASTLGGRNTEAFF
CDR3nt: TGCGCCAGCACCTTAGGGGGACGGAACACTGAAGCTTTCTTT

abundance: -
d_gene: TRBD2
v_gene: TRBV18
j_gene: TRBJ2-5
CDR3aa: CASSPLEASGGRETQYF
CDR3nt: TGTGCCAGCTCACCATTGGAGGCTAGCGGGGGCCGTGAGACCCAGTACTTC

abundance: once
d_gene: -
v_gene: TRBV11-3
j_gene: TRBJ2-1
CDR3aa: CASSLDVGQAVEQFF
CDR3nt: TGTGCCAGCAGCTTAGATGTCGGGCAGGCAGTAGAGCAGTTCTTC

abundance: -
d_gene: -
v_gene: TRBV30
j_gene: TRBJ2-3
CDR3aa: CAWTKGSTDTQYF
CDR3nt: TGTGCCTGGACAAAGGGAAGCACAGATACGCAGTATTTT

abundance: -
d_gene: -
v_gene: TRBV5-4
j_gene: TRBJ2-4
CDR3aa: CASSSLEGPKNIQYF
CDR3nt: TGTGCCAGCAGCTCACTCGAGGGGCCGAAAAACATTCAGTACTTC

abundance: once
d_gene: -
v_gene: TRBV15
j_gene: TRBJ2-7
CDR3aa: CATSRDYGVSYEQYF
CDR3nt: TGTGCCACCAGCAGGGATTACGGGGTCTCCTACGAGCAGTACTTC

abundance: once
d_gene: -
v_gene: TRBV5-1
j_gene: TRBJ2-7
CDR3aa: CASSLVVGSEQYF
CDR3nt: TGCGCCAGCAGCTTGGTTGTGGGGAGCGAGCAGTACTTC

abundance: -
d_gene: -
v_gene: TRBV6-2/TRBV6-3
j_gene: TRBJ2-3
CDR3aa: CASTVNADTQYF
CDR3nt: TGTGCCAGCACGGTCAACGCAGATACGCAGTATTTT

abundance: once
d_gene: -
v_gene: TRBV29-1
j_gene: TRBJ2-2
CDR3aa: CSVEPRAVTGELFF
CDR3nt: TGCAGCGTTGAACCCAGGGCCGTCACCGGGGAGCTGTTTTTT

abundance: -
d_gene: -
v_gene: TRBV4-2
j_gene: TRBJ1-5
CDR3aa: CASSSAGGDQPQHF
CDR3nt: TGTGCCAGCAGCTCCGCGGGGGGCGATCAGCCCCAGCATTTT

abundance: -
d_gene: -
v_gene: TRBV13
j_gene: TRBJ1-5
CDR3aa: CASSLGRAGNQPQHF
CDR3nt: TGTGCCAGCAGCTTGGGGCGGGCGGGCAATCAGCCCCAGCATTTT

abundance: -
d_gene: TRBD2
v_gene: TRBV5-1
j_gene: TRBJ2-1
CDR3aa: CASSAGLARSSYNEQFF
CDR3nt: TGCGCCAGCAGCGCGGGACTAGCGAGGAGCTCCTACAATGAGCAGTTCTTC

abundance: once
d_gene: -
v_gene: TRBV12-3/TRBV12-4
j_gene: TRBJ2-7
CDR3aa: CASSLLGDEQYF
CDR3nt: TGTGCCAGCAGCCTGCTGGGGGACGAGCAGTACTTC

abundance: -
d_gene: -
v_gene: TRBV29-1
j_gene: TRBJ2-5
CDR3aa: CSHRGGETQYF
CDR3nt: TGCAGCCACAGGGGGGGAGAGACCCAGTACTTC

abundance: -
d_gene: -
v_gene: TRBV30
j_gene: TRBJ1-4
CDR3aa: CAWDADAEEKLFF
CDR3nt: TGTGCCTGGGACGCCGATGCTGAGGAAAAACTGTTTTTT

abundance: -
d_gene: -
v_gene: TRBV5-1
j_gene: TRBJ2-7
CDR3aa: CASSKGPYEQYF
CDR3nt: TGCGCCAGCAGCAAGGGCCCCTACGAGCAGTACTTC

abundance: -
d_gene: TRBD1
v_gene: TRBV3-1
j_gene: TRBJ1-5
CDR3aa: CASSPSRDRVGNQPQHF
CDR3nt: TGTGCCAGCAGCCCGTCCCGGGACAGGGTTGGCAATCAGCCCCAGCATTTT

abundance: -
d_gene: -
v_gene: TRBV4-3
j_gene: TRBJ2-7
CDR3aa: CASSQVLGQPYEQYF
CDR3nt: TGCGCCAGCAGCCAAGTCCTCGGCCAGCCCTACGAGCAGTACTTC

abundance: -
d_gene: TRBD1
v_gene: TRBV20-1
j_gene: TRBJ2-5
CDR3aa: CSGAEGQDKETQYF
CDR3nt: TGCAGTGGGGCCGAGGGACAGGACAAAGAGACCCAGTACTTC